This T cell receptor beta chain originates from a study of T cell changes during pregnancy in multiple sclerosis. TCRdb's table, derived via immunoSEQ multiplex PCR, lists solely in-frame clones and lacks some. This sample has tens of thousands of clones, with about 90% found just once. V lost 5 bases, J lost 10 bases, and 7 bases stayed unmatched. Germline loops: CDR1 MNHNS, CDR2 SASEGT. CDR3 length: 14 residues. The sequencing used peripheral blood, collected in the third trimester of pregnancy. The TCR was taken from a female donor in good health, enrolled as a control in a pregnancy study. The chain uses TRBV6-1 and TRBJ1-6; 8 bases map to TRBD1. The CDR3 DNA reads TGTGCCAGCAGTCCCCAGGGGGCGAGGTCACCCCTCCACTTT. Its translation is CASSPQGARSPLHF.